Presented here are 27 T cell receptor beta chains from one specimen sequenced in a study of shared clonotypes between healthy human individuals. Produced via immunoSEQ multiplex PCR; TCRdb's table is partial and in-frame only. The top ten clones hold about 12% of a sample with about 450,000 clones, roughly 85% of them seen once. Sequenced input: PBMCs. These receptors were taken from a middle-aged woman in good health. Some clones in this sample may be carry-over from other donors' samples.

A note on this clone: The junction does not match germline at one end; this may be a read error. The chain recombines TRBV7-7 with TRBJ2-5, with a weak D call TRBD1 (6 bases). Germline-derived CDR1 and CDR2 are SSHAT and FNYEAQ (reference sequence). This CDR3 has 14 residues. DNA for the CDR3: TGTGCTAGCAGCGCAGGGGCCCTCCAAGAGACCCAGTACTTC. This sequence encodes CASSAGALQETQYF.

The V gene is TRBV7-9, the J gene TRBJ1-2; D is undetermined. The V end was cut by 2 bases, the J end by 0 bases, with 7 bases between. This CDR3 contains 14 residues. Germline CDR1 and CDR2: SEHNR and FQNEAQ (reference sequence). The DNA of the CDR3 is TGTGCCAGCAGCTTAAACGGGGCTAACTATGGCTACACCTTC. Translation gives CASSLNGANYGYTF.

This clone was observed once. The chain recombines TRBV2 with TRBJ2-1; 7 positions match TRBD2. CDR3 length equals 13 residues. Germline-derived CDR1 and CDR2 are SNHLY and FYNNEI. V dropped 2 bases and J dropped 12; count of bases not matched to a gene: 7. DNA for the CDR3: TGTGCCAGCAGTGAATCAACTAGCGTGGTGCAGTTCTTC. It specifies CASSESTSVVQFF.

The chain uses TRBV19 and TRBJ1-1, with TRBD1 identical over 8 bases. CDR1 and CDR2 from the germline V gene are LNHDA and SQIVND (reference sequence). This CDR3 contains 14 residues. V dropped 4 bases and J dropped 5; count of bases not matched to a gene: 6. The CDR3 bases are TGTGCCAGTAGTAAACCAGGGGGCAGAACTGAAGCTTTCTTT. It translates to CASSKPGGRTEAFF.

As for this clone: This CDR3 is also generated by other DNA sequences in the sample. The chain links TRBV6-5 to TRBJ1-5, with D perhaps TRBD1 (5 bases). The CDR3 is 14 residues long. Germline CDR1 MNHEY, CDR2 SVGAGI. V gave up 6 bases and J gave up 3 bases, with 12 bases separating them. CDR3 sequence: CASSPTGFNQPQHF. CDR3 in DNA: TGTGCCAGCAGCCCTACAGGCTTCAATCAGCCCCAGCATTTT.

This chain uses TRBV5-4 with TRBJ2-7; a weak D match, TRBD2 (5 bases). This CDR3 region has 16 residues. V shed 0 bases and J shed 2 bases, with 15 bases lying between them. Germline V lookup: CDR1 SGHNT, CDR2 YYREEE (reference sequence). The CDR3 DNA sequence: TGTGCCAGCAGCTTGGGGGAGCCAAGTAGACCCTACGAGCAGTACTTC. The encoded protein is CASSLGEPSRPYEQYF.

V is TRBV7-6 and J is TRBJ2-4; 13 bases fit TRBD2. V gave up 1 base and J gave up 0 bases; unmatched junction bases: 3. Per the germline V gene, CDR1 is SGHVS and CDR2 is FNYEAQ. The CDR3 totals 18 residues. In DNA form, the CDR3 reads TGTGCCAGCAGCTTAGGGACTAGCGGGAGCCTAGCCAAAAACATTCAGTACTTC. Protein sequence: CASSLGTSGSLAKNIQYF.

About this clone: Other nucleotide sequences in the sample specify the same CDR3. The chain recombines TRBV9 with TRBJ2-1, with 7 bases fitting TRBD2. The germline V gene encodes CDR1 SGDLS and CDR2 YYNGEE. V shed 0 bases, J shed 7 bases, and the junction held 4 bases outside the gene matches. The CDR3 totals 14 residues. The CDR3 bases are TGTGCCAGCAGCGTAGGCGGGAGCGGTAATGAGCAGTTCTTC. Amino acid sequence: CASSVGGSGNEQFF.

The chain combines TRBV7-3 with TRBJ1-1, with no clear D. V lost 5 bases to trimming and J lost 8 bases, with 15 bases between them. The V gene's germline CDR1 is SGHTA and CDR2 FQGTGA. This CDR3 comprises 13 residues. CDR3 residues: CASSGEGRSEAFF. As DNA, the CDR3 is TGTGCCAGCAGCGGGGAGGGAAGGTCCGAAGCTTTCTTT.

A note on this clone: A much bigger clone sits one base away, suggesting this may be a read error. Other nucleotide sequences from this sample produce the same CDR3. The rearrangement uses TRBV28 and TRBJ2-1, with TRBD2 identical over 10 bases. The germline V gene has CDR1 MDHEN and CDR2 SYDVKM. J was trimmed by 6 bases and V by 2 bases; bases with no gene match: 1. The CDR3 sequence is 14 residues long. The CDR3, as DNA: TGTGCCAGCAGTTTACTAGCGGGAGTCAATGAGCAGTTCTTC. Its translation: CASSLLAGVNEQFF.

The chain combines TRBV5-8 with TRBJ1-2; D gene unclear. V dropped 4 bases and J dropped 0 bases, with 7 bases sitting between them. The CDR3 has 13 residues. The germline V gene has CDR1 SGHTS and CDR2 YDEGEE. CDR3 in amino acids: CASSRRANYGYTF. CDR3 DNA sequence: TGTGCCAGCAGCCGGAGAGCTAACTATGGCTACACCTTC.

In this sample, this clone turned up once. V usage is TRBV13 and J usage is TRBJ2-1, with TRBD1 matching over 7 bases. The CDR3 runs to 15 residues. The V and J ends lost 0 bases and 4 bases, in that order; junction bases with no gene match: 3. The germline CDR1 and CDR2 sequences are PRHDT and FYEKMQ (reference sequence). The CDR3 bases are TGTGCCAGCAGCTTAGGCAGGGGGTATTACAATGAGCAGTTCTTC. Its protein product is CASSLGRGYYNEQFF.

V is TRBV27 and J is TRBJ2-1; TRBD2 agrees at 7 bases. The germline V gene has CDR1 MNHEY and CDR2 SMNVEV (reference sequence). The CDR3 covers 15 residues. The V and J ends lost 3 bases and 8 bases, in that order; junction bases with no gene match: 10. Written as DNA, the CDR3 is TGTGCCAGCAGTTTCGGAGGGAGGGTGTCGGATGAGCAGTTCTTC. The encoded protein is CASSFGGRVSDEQFF.

In the case of this clone: A much larger clone lies one base from this, so it may be a read error. This chain connects TRBV7-2 to TRBJ2-1; 8 positions match TRBD2. This CDR3 has 15 residues. CDR1 is SGHTA, CDR2 FQGNSA, per germline. The junction had 3 bases not matched to a gene; V was cut back by 5 bases and J by 0 bases. CDR3: CASSQSGSSYNEQFF. The DNA of the CDR3 is TGTGCCAGCAGCCAGAGCGGGAGCTCCTACAATGAGCAGTTCTTC.

This CDR3 reads CASIKGSGANVLTF. As DNA, the CDR3 is TGTGCCAGCATCAAGGGGTCTGGGGCCAACGTCCTGACTTTC. The V gene is TRBV2, the J gene TRBJ2-6; TRBD1 might be the D (5 bases). The V end was cut by 7 bases, the J end by 1 base, with 8 bases between. CDR3 size: 14 residues. Germline V gene lookup returns CDR1 SNHLY and CDR2 FYNNEI.

This sequence joins TRBV9 and TRBJ2-7, with 9 bases identical to TRBD2. Germline V gene lookup returns CDR1 SGDLS and CDR2 YYNGEE. This CDR3 is built from 16 residues. Trimming took 0 bases from V and 3 from J; bases not matched to a gene: 7. The CDR3 DNA follows: TGTGCCAGCAGCGTAGGGCTGGCGGGAGGGCTCTACGAGCAGTACTTC. It yields the protein CASSVGLAGGLYEQYF. The whole variable domain, remainder taken from reference TRBV9 and TRBJ2-7, is DSGVTQTPKHLITATGQRVTLRCSPRSGDLSVYWYQQSLDQGLQFLIQYYNGEERAKGNILERFSAQQFPDLHSELNLSSLELGDSALYFCASSVGLAGGLYEQYFGPGTRLTVT.

This clone was seen a handful of times. The chain couples TRBV28 to TRBJ2-2; maybe TRBD2 (6 bases). CDR3 length: 15 residues. Germline-derived CDR1 and CDR2 are MDHEN and SYDVKM. V was pared by 10 bases and J by 5 bases, with 20 bases between. CDR3 coding DNA: TGTGCCACCCTCTCCGGGACTTTCCGTACCGGGGAGCTGTTTTTT. It codes for CATLSGTFRTGELFF.

This chain joins TRBV7-2 and TRBJ2-1; 11 nucleotides match TRBD2. The CDR3 is 14 amino acids. The V and J ends lost 5 bases and 6 bases, in that order; junction bases with no gene match: 3. Germline loops: CDR1 SGHTA, CDR2 FQGNSA. For the CDR3, the DNA is TGTGCCAGCAGCCGAGGGACTAGCGGCAATGAGCAGTTCTTC. It is translated as CASSRGTSGNEQFF.

The chain carries TRBV28 and TRBJ2-3; 9 nucleotides line up with TRBD2. The CDR3 is 15 residues long. The V segment lost 5 bases and the J segment 2 bases; nucleotides outside the gene matches: 5. The germline V gene has CDR1 MDHEN and CDR2 SYDVKM. The CDR3 region has the DNA TGTGCCAGCAGTACCAGCGGGAGGCTCACAGATACGCAGTATTTT. The encoded protein is CASSTSGRLTDTQYF.

This rearrangement joins TRBV14 to TRBJ2-7; the D gene is possibly TRBD2 (5 bases). CDR3 length: 15 residues. CDR1 is SGHDN, CDR2 FVKESK, per germline. Trimming shortened V by 2 bases and J by 7 bases, and 18 bases separated the two germline ends. CDR3 DNA sequence: TGTGCCAGCAGCCAAATTCTAGTCAGAACGGGGGAGCAGTACTTC. This encodes CASSQILVRTGEQYF.

In DNA, the CDR3 is TGTGCCAGCACTTCGACAGATACGCAGTATTTT. Its protein is CASTSTDTQYF. This rearrangement joins TRBV6-5 to TRBJ2-3; D is uncertain. This CDR3 is 11 amino acids long. Trimming cost V 7 bases and J 3 bases, with 5 bases left between them. The germline V gene has CDR1 MNHEY and CDR2 SVGAGI.

The chain is built from TRBV6-1 and TRBJ2-7; D possibly uses TRBD1 or TRBD2 (5 bases each). The germline V gene has CDR1 MNHNS and CDR2 SASEGT. V lost 4 bases, J lost 1 base, and 14 bases lay in between. This CDR3 has 15 residues. CDR3 nucleotides: TGTGCCAGCAGTGCCCGCCGGGGCGCGTCCTACGAGCAGTACTTC. Translation: CASSARRGASYEQYF.

The DNA for the CDR3 is TGTGCCAGTAGTATTCGGTTTCCCGGGGAGCTGTTTTTT. As protein: CASSIRFPGELFF. The chain couples TRBV19 to TRBJ2-2; D uncertain. Germline lookup yields CDR1 LNHDA and CDR2 SQIVND (reference sequence). The CDR3 sequence is 13 residues long. V was trimmed by 3 bases and J by 6 bases, leaving 8 bases between them.

The gene calls are TRBV7-2 and TRBJ2-1, with D uncertain. The V end lost 5 bases, the J end lost 1 base, and 12 bases lay between the germline ends. Germline loops: CDR1 SGHTA, CDR2 FQGNSA. The CDR3 is 15 residues long. DNA for the CDR3: TGTGCCAGCAGCCCCCAGCTAGGGTCCTACAATGAGCAGTTCTTC. The encoded protein is CASSPQLGSYNEQFF.

This clone appeared many times. The V gene is TRBV28, the J gene TRBJ1-5; 9 bases line up with TRBD1. V trimming: 6 bases; J trimming: 7 bases; junction bases outside the gene matches: 10. The CDR3 extends over 15 amino acids. Germline CDR1 MDHEN, CDR2 SYDVKM. The CDR3 region has the DNA TGTGCCAGCAGGTTACAGGGACAGGGTGGGCAGCCCCAGCATTTT. Translation gives CASRLQGQGGQPQHF.

This rearrangement joins TRBV18 to TRBJ1-4; D is possibly TRBD1 (5 bases). Germline V gene lookup returns CDR1 KGHSH and CDR2 LQKENI. There are 17 residues in the CDR3. Trimming cost V 2 bases and J 8 bases, with 21 bases left between them. CDR3 coding DNA: TGTGCCAGCTCACCAGTGGTCATTGGGACCCCTGGGGAAAAACTGTTTTTT. Encoded protein: CASSPVVIGTPGEKLFF. Complete variable domain (other parts from reference TRBV18 and TRBJ1-4): NAGVMQNPRHLVRRRGQEARLRCSPMKGHSHVYWYRQLPEEGLKFMVYLQKENIIDESGMPKERFSAEFPKEGPSILRIQQVVRGDSAAYFCASSPVVIGTPGEKLFFGSGTQLSVL.

The rearrangement links TRBV7-9 to TRBJ2-7; D is ambiguous. CDR3 length equals 12 residues. Germline V lookup: CDR1 SEHNR, CDR2 FQNEAQ (reference sequence). Trimming shortened V by 6 bases and J by 8 bases, and 14 bases separated the two germline ends. The CDR3 region is CASRSDGPQQYF. The CDR3 nucleotides are TGTGCCAGCAGATCGGACGGCCCTCAGCAGTACTTC.